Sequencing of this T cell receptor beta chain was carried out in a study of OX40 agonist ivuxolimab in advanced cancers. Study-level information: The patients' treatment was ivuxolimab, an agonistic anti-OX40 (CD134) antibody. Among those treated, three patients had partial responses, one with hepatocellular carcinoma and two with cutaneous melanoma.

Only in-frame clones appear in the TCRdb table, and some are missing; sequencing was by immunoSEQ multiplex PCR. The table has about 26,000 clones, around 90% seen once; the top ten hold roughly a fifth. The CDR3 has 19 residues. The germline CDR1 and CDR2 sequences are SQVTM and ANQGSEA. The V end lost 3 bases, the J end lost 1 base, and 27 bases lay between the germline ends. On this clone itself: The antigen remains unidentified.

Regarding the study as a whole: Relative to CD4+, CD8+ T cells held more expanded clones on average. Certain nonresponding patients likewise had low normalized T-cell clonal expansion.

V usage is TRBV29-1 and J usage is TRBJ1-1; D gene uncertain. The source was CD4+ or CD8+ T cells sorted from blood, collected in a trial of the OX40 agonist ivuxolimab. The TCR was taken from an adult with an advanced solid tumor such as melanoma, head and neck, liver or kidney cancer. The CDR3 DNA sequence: TGCAGCGTTGAGTGGGTCCCGGCCAGGCCGAAGGGCCCGAACACTGAAGCTTTCTTT. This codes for CSVEWVPARPKGPNTEAFF.